This T cell receptor (beta chain) is drawn from a study of spatial heterogeneity in lung cancer. This clonotype was counted ten times or more. The antigen remains undetermined. The CDR3 consists of 15 residues. V lost 5 bases and J lost 8; bases outside the gene matches: 9. Per germline, CDR1 DFQATT and CDR2 SNEGSKA (reference sequence). Study-level findings and limits: The number of expanded tumor alpha and beta chains correlated with mutation number.

Sample time point: sample taken at primary tumor resection. TCRdb re-analysed the 5' RACE reads in MiXCR, keeping a single row per CDR3 protein. The sample contains approximately 2,300 distinct CDR3 sequences, about an eighth of which appear only once. The rearrangement joins TRBV20-1 to TRBJ2-1; 13 positions agree with TRBD2. The starting material was lung tumor tissue, obtained at surgery. The sequence derives from a male donor with early-stage non-small cell lung cancer. This chain's CDR3 is CSAVRLAGGIHEQFF. The CDR3 nucleotides are TGCAGTGCTGTTAGACTAGCGGGGGGCATCCATGAGCAGTTCTTC.